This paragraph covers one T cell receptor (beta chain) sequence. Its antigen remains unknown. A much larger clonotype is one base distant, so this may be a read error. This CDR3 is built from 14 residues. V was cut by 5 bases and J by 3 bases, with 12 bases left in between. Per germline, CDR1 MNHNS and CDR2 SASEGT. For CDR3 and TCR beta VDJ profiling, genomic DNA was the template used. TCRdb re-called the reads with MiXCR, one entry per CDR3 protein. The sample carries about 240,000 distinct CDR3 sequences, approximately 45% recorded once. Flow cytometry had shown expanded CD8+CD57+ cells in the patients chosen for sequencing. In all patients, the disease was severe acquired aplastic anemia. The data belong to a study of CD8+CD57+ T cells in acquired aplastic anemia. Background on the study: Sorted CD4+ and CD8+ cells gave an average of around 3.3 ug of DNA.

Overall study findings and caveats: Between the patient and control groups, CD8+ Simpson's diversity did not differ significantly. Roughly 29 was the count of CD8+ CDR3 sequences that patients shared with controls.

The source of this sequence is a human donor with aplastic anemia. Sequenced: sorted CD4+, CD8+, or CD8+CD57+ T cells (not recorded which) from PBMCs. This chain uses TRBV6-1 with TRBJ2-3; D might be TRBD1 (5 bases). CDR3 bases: TGTGCCAGCAGTTACTCCAGGGTTACAGATACGCAGTATTTT. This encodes CASSYSRVTDTQYF.